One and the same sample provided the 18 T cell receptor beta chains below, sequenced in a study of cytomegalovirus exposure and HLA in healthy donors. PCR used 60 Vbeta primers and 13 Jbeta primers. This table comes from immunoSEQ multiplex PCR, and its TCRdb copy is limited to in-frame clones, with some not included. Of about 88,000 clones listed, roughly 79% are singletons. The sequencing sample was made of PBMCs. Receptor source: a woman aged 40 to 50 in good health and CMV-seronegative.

The CDR3 loop reads CASSPRLAGDSHTQYF. Here the CDR3 DNA reads TGTGCCAGCAGTCCTCGACTAGCGGGGGACTCCCATACGCAGTATTTT. The chain is built from TRBV7-9 and TRBJ2-3, with 12 bases that match TRBD2. V trimming: 6 bases; J trimming: 7 bases; junction bases outside the gene matches: 11. Germline V gives CDR1 SEHNR, CDR2 FQNEAQ (reference sequence). CDR3 length equals 16 residues.

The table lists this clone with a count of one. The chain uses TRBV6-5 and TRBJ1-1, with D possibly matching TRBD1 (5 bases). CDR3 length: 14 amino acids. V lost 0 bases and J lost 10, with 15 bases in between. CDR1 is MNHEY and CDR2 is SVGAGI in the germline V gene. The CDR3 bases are TGTGCCAGCAGTTACTCATCCAGGGTGGGTTTAGCTTTCTTT. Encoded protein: CASSYSSRVGLAFF.

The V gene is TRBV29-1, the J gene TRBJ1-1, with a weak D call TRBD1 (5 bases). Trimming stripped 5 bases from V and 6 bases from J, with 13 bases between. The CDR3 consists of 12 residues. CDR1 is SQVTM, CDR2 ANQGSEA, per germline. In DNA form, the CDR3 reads TGCAGCGTTCCAGGGATGATTCCTGAAGCTTTCTTT. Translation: CSVPGMIPEAFF.

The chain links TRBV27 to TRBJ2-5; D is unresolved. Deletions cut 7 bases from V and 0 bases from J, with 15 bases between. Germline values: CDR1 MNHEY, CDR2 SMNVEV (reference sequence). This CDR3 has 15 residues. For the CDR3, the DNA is TGTGCCAGCAACCCGACACCCCTGTACCAAGAGACCCAGTACTTC. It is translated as CASNPTPLYQETQYF.

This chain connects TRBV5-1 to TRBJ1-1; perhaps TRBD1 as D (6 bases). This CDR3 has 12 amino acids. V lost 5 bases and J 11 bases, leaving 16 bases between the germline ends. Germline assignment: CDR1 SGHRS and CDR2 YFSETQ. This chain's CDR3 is CASRPDRSTAFF. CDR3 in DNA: TGCGCCAGCAGACCCGACAGGTCAACGGCTTTCTTT. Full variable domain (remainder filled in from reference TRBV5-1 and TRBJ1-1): KAGVTQTPRYLIKTRGQQVTLSCSPISGHRSVSWYQQTPGQGLQFLFEYFSETQRNKGNFPGRFSGRQFSNSRSEMNVSTLELGDSALYLCASRPDRSTAFFGQGTRLTVV.

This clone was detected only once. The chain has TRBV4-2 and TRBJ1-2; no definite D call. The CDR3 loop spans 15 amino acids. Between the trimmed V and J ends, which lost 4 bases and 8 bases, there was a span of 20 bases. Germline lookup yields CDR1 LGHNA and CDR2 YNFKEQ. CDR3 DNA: TGTGCCAGCAGCCCCTTAGCGGACCGATCCGGAGGCTACACCTTC. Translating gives CASSPLADRSGGYTF.

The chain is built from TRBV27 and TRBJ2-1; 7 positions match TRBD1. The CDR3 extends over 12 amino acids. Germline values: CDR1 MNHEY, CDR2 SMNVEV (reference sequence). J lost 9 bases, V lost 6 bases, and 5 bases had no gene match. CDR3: CASRDRAAEQFF. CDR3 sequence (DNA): TGTGCCAGCAGAGACAGGGCGGCTGAGCAGTTCTTC.

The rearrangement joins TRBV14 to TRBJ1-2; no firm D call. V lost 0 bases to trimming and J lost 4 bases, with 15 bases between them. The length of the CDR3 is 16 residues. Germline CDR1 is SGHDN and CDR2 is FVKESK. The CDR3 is CASSQDAGSSSYGYTF. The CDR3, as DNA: TGTGCCAGCAGCCAAGATGCGGGGTCCTCCTCCTATGGCTACACCTTC. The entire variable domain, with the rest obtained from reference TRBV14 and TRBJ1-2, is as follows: EAGVTQFPSHSVIEKGQTVTLRCDPISGHDNLYWYRRVMGKEIKFLLHFVKESKQDESGMPNNRFLAERTGGTYSTLKVQPAELEDSGVYFCASSQDAGSSSYGYTFGSGTRLTVV.

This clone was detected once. The CDR3 is CASSLGSGGNYGYTF. In DNA, the CDR3 is TGTGCCAGCAGCTTGGGGAGTGGCGGTAACTATGGCTACACCTTC. This rearrangement joins TRBV5-6 to TRBJ1-2; D not resolved. V gave up 0 bases and J gave up 1 base, with 10 bases separating them. This CDR3 has 15 amino acids. CDR1 SGHDT and CDR2 YYEEEE come from the germline V gene.

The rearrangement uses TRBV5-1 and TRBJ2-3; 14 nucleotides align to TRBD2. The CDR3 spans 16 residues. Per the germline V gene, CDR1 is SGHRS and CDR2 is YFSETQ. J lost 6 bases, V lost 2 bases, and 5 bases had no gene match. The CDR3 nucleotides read TGCGCCAGCAGCTTCGGGACTAGCGGGGGAGGTGATACGCAGTATTTT. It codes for CASSFGTSGGGDTQYF.

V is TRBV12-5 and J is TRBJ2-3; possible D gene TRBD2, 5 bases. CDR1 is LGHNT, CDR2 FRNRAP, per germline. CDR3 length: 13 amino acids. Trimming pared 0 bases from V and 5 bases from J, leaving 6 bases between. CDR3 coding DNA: TGTGCTAGTGGTTTGGTGGGGAGAGATACGCAGTATTTT. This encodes CASGLVGRDTQYF.

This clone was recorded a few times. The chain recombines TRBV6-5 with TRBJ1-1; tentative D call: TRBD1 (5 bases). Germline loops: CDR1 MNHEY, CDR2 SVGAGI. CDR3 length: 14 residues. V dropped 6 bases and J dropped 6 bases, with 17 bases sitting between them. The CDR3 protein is CASSPQGGRPEAFF. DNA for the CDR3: TGTGCCAGCAGCCCCCAGGGAGGTAGGCCTGAAGCTTTCTTT.

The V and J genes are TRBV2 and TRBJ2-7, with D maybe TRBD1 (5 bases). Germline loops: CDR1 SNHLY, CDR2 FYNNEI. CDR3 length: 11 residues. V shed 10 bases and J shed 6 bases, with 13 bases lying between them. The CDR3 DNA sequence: TGTGCCATTGCAGGGTGGACCGAGCAGTACTTC. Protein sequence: CAIAGWTEQYF.

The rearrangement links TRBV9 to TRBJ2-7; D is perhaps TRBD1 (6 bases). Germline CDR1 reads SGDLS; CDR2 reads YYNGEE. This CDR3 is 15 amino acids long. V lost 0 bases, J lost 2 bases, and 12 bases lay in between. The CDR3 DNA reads TGTGCCAGCAGCGTAGGGTACAGGGCCACCTACGAGCAGTACTTC. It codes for CASSVGYRATYEQYF.

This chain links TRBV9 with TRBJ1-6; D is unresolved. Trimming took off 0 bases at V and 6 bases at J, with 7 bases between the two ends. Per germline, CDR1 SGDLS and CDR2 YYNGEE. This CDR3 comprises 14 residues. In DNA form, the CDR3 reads TGTGCCAGCAGCGTAGCGGGTTTTAATTCACCCCTCCACTTT. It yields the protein CASSVAGFNSPLHF. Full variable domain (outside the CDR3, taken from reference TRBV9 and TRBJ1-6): DSGVTQTPKHLITATGQRVTLRCSPRSGDLSVYWYQQSLDQGLQFLIQYYNGEERAKGNILERFSAQQFPDLHSELNLSSLELGDSALYFCASSVAGFNSPLHFGNGTRLTVT.

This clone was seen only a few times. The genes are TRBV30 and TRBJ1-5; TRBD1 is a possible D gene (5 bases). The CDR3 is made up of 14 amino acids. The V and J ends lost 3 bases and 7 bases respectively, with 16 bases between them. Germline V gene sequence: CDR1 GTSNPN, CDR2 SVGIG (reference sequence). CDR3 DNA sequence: TGTGCCTGGAGCCCTGGAACTGGGGCGCAGCCCCAGCATTTT. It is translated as CAWSPGTGAQPQHF.

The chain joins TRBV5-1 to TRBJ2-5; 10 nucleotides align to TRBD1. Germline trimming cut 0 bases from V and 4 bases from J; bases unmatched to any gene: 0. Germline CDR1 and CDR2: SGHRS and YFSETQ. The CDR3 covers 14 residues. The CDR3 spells CASSLGQGAETQYF. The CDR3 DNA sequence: TGCGCCAGCAGCTTGGGACAGGGGGCAGAGACCCAGTACTTC.

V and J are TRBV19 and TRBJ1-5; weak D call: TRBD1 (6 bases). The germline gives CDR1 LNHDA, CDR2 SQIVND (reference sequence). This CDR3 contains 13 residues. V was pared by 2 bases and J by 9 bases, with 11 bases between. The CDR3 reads CASSIRGRGPQHF. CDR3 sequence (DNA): TGTGCCAGTAGTATAAGGGGCAGGGGGCCCCAGCATTTT.